Listed below are T cell receptor beta chains from one sample, sequenced in a study of vaccination effects on CD4 cells after COVID-19. Their antigens remain unidentified. Here immunoSEQ multiplex PCR was the method, and the copy in TCRdb shows in-frame clones only, minus some. Among about 79,000 clones listed, around 74% were seen once. Material: CD4+ T cells from PBMCs cultured with HCoV-229E spike peptides, obtained before COVID-19 vaccination. All receptors derive from a human donor who received a COVID-19 vaccine. The CDR3 runs from the conserved cysteine through the conserved F or W. Fields, in order: J gene, clone size, D gene, V gene, CDR3 DNA, CDR3 protein. D genes are given only for firm matches. The size of a clone is reported for some rows only, either as once, few or many, or as a class for expanded clones.

J: TRBJ2-5
size: -
D: TRBD2
V: TRBV24-1
DNA: TGTGCCACCAGTGATCTCACTAGCGGGCAAGAGACCCAGTACTTC
CDR3: CATSDLTSGQETQYF

J: TRBJ1-6
size: -
D: -
V: TRBV7-2
DNA: TGTGCCAGCAGCTCGCGCCAGGCCACCTATAATTCACCCCTCCACTTT
CDR3: CASSSRQATYNSPLHF

J: TRBJ1-2
size: -
D: -
V: TRBV19
DNA: TGTGCCAGTAGTATCCAGAACTATGGCTACACCTTC
CDR3: CASSIQNYGYTF

J: TRBJ2-3
size: -
D: -
V: TRBV5-6
DNA: TGTGCCAGCAGCTTGGATAGGGTGAGAGGCACAGATACGCAGTATTTT
CDR3: CASSLDRVRGTDTQYF

J: TRBJ1-4
size: -
D: -
V: TRBV15
DNA: TGTGCCACCAGCAGAGAGATGGCCGGGGATGAAAAACTGTTTTTT
CDR3: CATSREMAGDEKLFF

J: TRBJ1-5
size: -
D: -
V: TRBV19
DNA: TGTGCCAGTAGTCCGGGAGGAGGCAATCAGCCCCAGCATTTT
CDR3: CASSPGGGNQPQHF

J: TRBJ2-1
size: -
D: TRBD1
V: TRBV19
DNA: TGTGCCAGTAGAGACAGGGGTAAGGATGAGCAGTTCTTC
CDR3: CASRDRGKDEQFF

J: TRBJ2-3
size: -
D: TRBD2
V: TRBV7-3
DNA: TGTGCCAGCAGCCGATTCGGGGGGTCTAGCACAGATACGCAGTATTTT
CDR3: CASSRFGGSSTDTQYF

J: TRBJ1-6
size: -
D: TRBD1
V: TRBV6-5
DNA: TGTGCCAGCAGCCGGACAGGGGACTTTAATTCACCCCTCCACTTT
CDR3: CASSRTGDFNSPLHF

J: TRBJ1-1
size: -
D: -
V: TRBV7-9
DNA: TGTGCCAGCAGCCACATTGTAGGGGGGATGAACACTGAAGCTTTCTTT
CDR3: CASSHIVGGMNTEAFF

J: TRBJ1-6
size: -
D: -
V: TRBV3-1/TRBV3-2
DNA: TGTGCCAGCAGCCAAGTGACCAGCTCCTATAATTCACCCCTCCACTTT
CDR3: CASSQVTSSYNSPLHF

J: TRBJ2-3
size: -
D: -
V: TRBV19
DNA: TGTGCCAGTAGTATAGATTATACAGATACGCAGTATTTT
CDR3: CASSIDYTDTQYF

J: TRBJ2-5
size: once
D: -
V: TRBV5-1
DNA: TGCGCCAGCAGCTTCGCCTCTACTAGCCAAGAGACCCAGTACTTC
CDR3: CASSFASTSQETQYF

J: TRBJ1-6
size: -
D: -
V: TRBV6-5
DNA: TGTGCCAGCTCATTCTCTTGGAATTCACCCCTCCACTTT
CDR3: CASSFSWNSPLHF

J: TRBJ1-1
size: -
D: -
V: TRBV6-1
DNA: TGTGCCAGCAGTGAACGGGCACCCATGAACACTGAAGCTTTCTTT
CDR3: CASSERAPMNTEAFF

J: TRBJ2-1
size: -
D: -
V: TRBV5-1
DNA: TGCGCCAGCAGCGTCCGACAGGCGAGCTCCTACAATGAGCAGTTCTTC
CDR3: CASSVRQASSYNEQFF

J: TRBJ1-2
size: -
D: -
V: TRBV29-1
DNA: TGCAGCGTTGAGTCCCGGGGCGGCAGCTATGGCTACACCTTC
CDR3: CSVESRGGSYGYTF

J: TRBJ2-5
size: -
D: TRBD1
V: TRBV5-6
DNA: TGTGCCAGCAGATCCGGGCAGGGGGTAGAGACCCAGTACTTC
CDR3: CASRSGQGVETQYF

J: TRBJ2-1
size: -
D: TRBD2
V: TRBV3-1/TRBV3-2
DNA: TGTGCCAGCAGCCACCTAGCGGGGGGCAGGTACAATGAGCAGTTCTTC
CDR3: CASSHLAGGRYNEQFF

J: TRBJ1-6
size: -
D: -
V: TRBV5-3
DNA: TGTGCCAGAAGCTCCAAATGGGGGATTGGCAGGGAGTATAATTCACCCCTCCACTTT
CDR3: CARSSKWGIGREYNSPLHF

J: TRBJ2-1
size: -
D: TRBD2
V: TRBV29-1
DNA: TGCAGCGTTGAAGATCCTTTAGGGACTAGCGGGGGGTATAGCTCCTACAATGAGCAGTTCTTC
CDR3: CSVEDPLGTSGGYSSYNEQFF

J: TRBJ2-3
size: -
D: -
V: TRBV19
DNA: TGTGCCAGTAGCGACTCCGGGGGCCTAGGTACGCAGTATTTT
CDR3: CASSDSGGLGTQYF

J: TRBJ1-3
size: few
D: -
V: TRBV5-6
DNA: TGTGCCAGCAGCCCATTAGGGGGGACCTCTGGAAACACCATATATTTT
CDR3: CASSPLGGTSGNTIYF

J: TRBJ1-5
size: -
D: -
V: TRBV18
DNA: TGTGCCAGCTCACTACAGGGACCGAGCAATCAGCCCCAGCATTTT
CDR3: CASSLQGPSNQPQHF

J: TRBJ1-5
size: -
D: -
V: TRBV4-1
DNA: TGCGCCAGCAGCCAGGCCGCGAACGGGGATAGCAATCAGCCCCAGCATTTT
CDR3: CASSQAANGDSNQPQHF

J: TRBJ2-5
size: -
D: -
V: TRBV7-8
DNA: TGTGCCAGCAGCTACGACTCCAAAGAGACCCAGTACTTC
CDR3: CASSYDSKETQYF

J: TRBJ1-3
size: -
D: -
V: TRBV11-2
DNA: TGTGCCAGCAGCCAAAGGGGCCTTGTTTTCCGAAACACCATATATTTT
CDR3: CASSQRGLVFRNTIYF

J: TRBJ2-3
size: -
D: -
V: TRBV6-1
DNA: TGTGCCAGCAGTGACCCCGGGGGCACAGATACGCAGTATTTT
CDR3: CASSDPGGTDTQYF

J: TRBJ2-3
size: -
D: -
V: TRBV6-2/TRBV6-3
DNA: TGTGCCAGTAGTGACCCCCGAAGTCCCACGGATACGCAGTATTTT
CDR3: CASSDPRSPTDTQYF

J: TRBJ1-2
size: -
D: -
V: TRBV24-1
DNA: TGTGCCACCAGTGATTTGCGGGCGGGGCACGGCTACACCTTC
CDR3: CATSDLRAGHGYTF

J: TRBJ1-6
size: -
D: -
V: TRBV7-2
DNA: TGTGCCAGCAGCTTAGGGACCTATAATTCACCCCTCCACTTT
CDR3: CASSLGTYNSPLHF

J: TRBJ2-5
size: -
D: TRBD1
V: TRBV29-1
DNA: TGCAGCGTTTCTGTTACAGGGGCAGAGACCCAGTACTTC
CDR3: CSVSVTGAETQYF

J: TRBJ2-5
size: -
D: TRBD2
V: TRBV7-2
DNA: TGTGCCAGCAGCTTAAGTTCGGGGGGGCGAACAGAGACCCAGTACTTC
CDR3: CASSLSSGGRTETQYF

J: TRBJ1-5
size: -
D: -
V: TRBV5-1
DNA: TGCGCCAGCAGTTCCATCCCCGGGCAGCCCCAGCATTTT
CDR3: CASSSIPGQPQHF

J: TRBJ1-4
size: -
D: TRBD1
V: TRBV5-1
DNA: TGCGCCAGCAGTCAAGGACAGGGGGCAGTTAATGAAAAACTGTTTTTT
CDR3: CASSQGQGAVNEKLFF

J: TRBJ1-5
size: once
D: -
V: TRBV28
DNA: TGTGCCAGCAGTTTTATAAGCAATCAGCCCCAGCATTTT
CDR3: CASSFISNQPQHF

J: TRBJ1-6
size: -
D: -
V: TRBV11-3
DNA: TGTGCCAGCAGCTTCAGCTCCTATAATTCACCCCTCCACTTT
CDR3: CASSFSSYNSPLHF

J: TRBJ1-4
size: -
D: -
V: TRBV19
DNA: TGTGCCAGTAGTATTATAGGGGCCACTAATGAAAAACTGTTTTTT
CDR3: CASSIIGATNEKLFF

J: TRBJ2-2
size: few
D: -
V: TRBV10-2
DNA: TGCGCCAGCAAAAGGGGGACCACCGGGGAGCTGTTTTTT
CDR3: CASKRGTTGELFF

J: TRBJ2-2
size: -
D: -
V: TRBV6-6
DNA: TGTGCCAGCACTGGGACTCCATTCACCGGGGAGCTGTTTTTT
CDR3: CASTGTPFTGELFF

J: TRBJ1-2
size: -
D: TRBD1
V: TRBV19
DNA: TGTGCCAGTAGTCCCCAAGGACAGGCCTATGGCTACACCTTC
CDR3: CASSPQGQAYGYTF

J: TRBJ2-1
size: -
D: TRBD1
V: TRBV10-3
DNA: TGTGCCATCAGTGAAACAGGGGTCAATGAGCAGTTCTTC
CDR3: CAISETGVNEQFF

J: TRBJ2-1
size: -
D: TRBD1
V: TRBV24-1
DNA: TGTGCCACCAGTGATCCCACTGACAGGGCGGGTGAGCAGTTCTTC
CDR3: CATSDPTDRAGEQFF

J: TRBJ2-2
size: few
D: -
V: TRBV7-9
DNA: TGTGCCAGCGGCCAATCGACCGGGGAGCTGTTTTTT
CDR3: CASGQSTGELFF

J: TRBJ2-5
size: -
D: -
V: TRBV10-3
DNA: TGTGCCATCAGTGGACATACCCCGGGAGAGACCCAGTACTTC
CDR3: CAISGHTPGETQYF

J: TRBJ1-4
size: -
D: -
V: TRBV5-1
DNA: TGCGCCGGGTCCCGGGCCCCTAATGAAAAACTGTTTTTT
CDR3: CAGSRAPNEKLFF

J: TRBJ1-5
size: -
D: TRBD1
V: TRBV30
DNA: TGTGCCTGGAGTGTAAAAGCACGGGACAGGGGTTCAGGTAATCAGCCCCAGCATTTT
CDR3: CAWSVKARDRGSGNQPQHF

J: TRBJ2-2
size: -
D: -
V: TRBV19
DNA: TGTGCCAGTAGTATTGGGGGTCAGTTATCCGTCGGGGAGCTGTTTTTT
CDR3: CASSIGGQLSVGELFF

J: TRBJ2-1
size: -
D: -
V: TRBV18
DNA: TGTGCCAGCTCACCACCGAGGAGGGATGAGCAGTTCTTC
CDR3: CASSPPRRDEQFF

J: TRBJ2-2
size: few
D: -
V: TRBV10-2
DNA: TGCGCCAGCAGTGGACAGTACACCGGGGAGCTGTTTTTT
CDR3: CASSGQYTGELFF